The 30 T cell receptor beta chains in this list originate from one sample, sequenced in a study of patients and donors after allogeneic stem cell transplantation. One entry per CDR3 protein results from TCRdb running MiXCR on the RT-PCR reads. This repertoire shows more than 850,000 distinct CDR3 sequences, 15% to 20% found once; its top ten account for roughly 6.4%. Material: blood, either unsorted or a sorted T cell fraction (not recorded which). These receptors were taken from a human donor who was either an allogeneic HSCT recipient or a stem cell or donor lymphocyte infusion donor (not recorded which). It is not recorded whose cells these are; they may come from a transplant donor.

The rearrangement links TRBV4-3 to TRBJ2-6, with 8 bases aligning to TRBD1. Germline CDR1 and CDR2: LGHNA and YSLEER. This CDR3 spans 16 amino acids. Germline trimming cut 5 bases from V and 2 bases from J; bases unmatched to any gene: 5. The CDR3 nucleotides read TGCGCCAGCAGCGGGGACAGGCTTCCTGGGGCCAACGTCCTGACTTTC. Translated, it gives CASSGDRLPGANVLTF.

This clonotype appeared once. The CDR3 loop is CASSLPTGGESDTQYF. In nucleotides, the CDR3 is TGTGCCAGCAGCTTACCGACAGGGGGCGAATCCGATACGCAGTATTTT. This chain joins TRBV7-9 and TRBJ2-3; 10 bases line up with TRBD1. The CDR3 is made up of 16 amino acids. Trimming removed 2 bases from V and 6 bases from J; junction bases left unmatched: 8. CDR1 is SEHNR, CDR2 FQNEAQ, per germline (reference sequence).

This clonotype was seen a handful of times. CDR3 DNA: TGTGCCAGCAGCTCAACCCTACCGGGACAGGTCTTTCTAGCCTACGAGCAGTACTTC. Translation gives CASSSTLPGQVFLAYEQYF. The chain carries TRBV11-1 and TRBJ2-7; TRBD1 agrees at 8 bases. The ends lost 4 bases at V and 2 bases at J; junction bases unmatched: 19. CDR1 is SGHAT and CDR2 is FQDESV in the germline V gene (reference sequence). The CDR3 length is 19 residues.

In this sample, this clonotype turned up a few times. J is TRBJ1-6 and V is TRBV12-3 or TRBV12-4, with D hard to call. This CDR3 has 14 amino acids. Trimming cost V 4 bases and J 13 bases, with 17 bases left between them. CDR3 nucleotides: TGTGCCAGCAGTTCTAGAGGGCCAGGTTCGCCCCTCCACTTT. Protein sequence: CASSSRGPGSPLHF.

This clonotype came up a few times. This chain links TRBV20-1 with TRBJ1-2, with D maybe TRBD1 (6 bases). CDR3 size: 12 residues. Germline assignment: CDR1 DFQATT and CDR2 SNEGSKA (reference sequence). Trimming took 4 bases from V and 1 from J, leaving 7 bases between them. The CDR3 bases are TGCAGTGCTAACAGGGATAACTATGGCTACACCTTC. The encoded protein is CSANRDNYGYTF.

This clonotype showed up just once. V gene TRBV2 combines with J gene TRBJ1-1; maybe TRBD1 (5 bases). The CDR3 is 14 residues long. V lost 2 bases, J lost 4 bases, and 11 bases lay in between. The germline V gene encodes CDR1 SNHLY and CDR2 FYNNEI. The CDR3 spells CASSEILRGTEAFF. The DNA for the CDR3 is TGTGCCAGCAGTGAAATCCTTAGGGGCACTGAAGCTTTCTTT.

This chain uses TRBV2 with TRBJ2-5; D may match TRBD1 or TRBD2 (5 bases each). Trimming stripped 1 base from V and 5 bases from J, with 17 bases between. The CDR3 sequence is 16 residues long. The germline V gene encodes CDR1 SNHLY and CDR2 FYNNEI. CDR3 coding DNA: TGTGCCAGCAGTGAAGTCCCAGTCGGGGCTGGCGAGACCCAGTACTTC. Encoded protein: CASSEVPVGAGETQYF. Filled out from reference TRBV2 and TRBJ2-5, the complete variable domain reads EPEVTQTPSHQVTQMGQEVILRCVPISNHLYFYWYRQILGQKVEFLVSFYNNEISEKSEIFDDQFSVERPDGSNFTLKIRSTKLEDSAMYFCASSEVPVGAGETQYFGPGTRLLVL.

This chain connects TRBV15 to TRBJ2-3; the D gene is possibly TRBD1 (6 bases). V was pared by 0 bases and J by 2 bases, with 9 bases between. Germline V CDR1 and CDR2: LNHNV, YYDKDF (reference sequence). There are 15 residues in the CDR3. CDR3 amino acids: CATSRDWGHTDTQYF. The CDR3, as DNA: TGTGCCACCAGCAGAGATTGGGGGCACACAGATACGCAGTATTTT.

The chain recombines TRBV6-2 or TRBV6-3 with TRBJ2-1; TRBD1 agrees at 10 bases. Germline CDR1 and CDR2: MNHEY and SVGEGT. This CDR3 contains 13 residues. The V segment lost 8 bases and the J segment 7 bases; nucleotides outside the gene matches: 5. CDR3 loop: CASDRGLENEQFF. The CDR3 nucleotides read TGTGCCAGCGACAGGGGGCTTGAGAATGAGCAGTTCTTC.

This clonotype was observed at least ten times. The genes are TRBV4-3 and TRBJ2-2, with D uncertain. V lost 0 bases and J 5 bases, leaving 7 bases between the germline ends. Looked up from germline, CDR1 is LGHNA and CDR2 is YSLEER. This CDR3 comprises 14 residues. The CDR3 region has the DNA TGCGCCAGCAGCCAAGATAGTTTTACCGGGGAGCTGTTTTTT. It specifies CASSQDSFTGELFF.

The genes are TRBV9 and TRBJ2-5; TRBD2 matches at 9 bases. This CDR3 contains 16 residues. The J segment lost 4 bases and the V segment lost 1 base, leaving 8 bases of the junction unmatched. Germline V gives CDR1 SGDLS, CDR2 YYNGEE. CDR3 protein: CASSVSASGDLETQYF. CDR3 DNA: TGTGCCAGCAGCGTAAGCGCTAGCGGGGATTTAGAGACCCAGTACTTC.

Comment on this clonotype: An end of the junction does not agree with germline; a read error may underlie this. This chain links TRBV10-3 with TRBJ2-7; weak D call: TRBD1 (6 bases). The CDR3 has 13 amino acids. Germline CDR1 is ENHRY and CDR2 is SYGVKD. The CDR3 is CAVSYGQSYEQYF. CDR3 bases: TGTGCCGTCAGTTACGGACAGTCCTACGAGCAGTACTTC.

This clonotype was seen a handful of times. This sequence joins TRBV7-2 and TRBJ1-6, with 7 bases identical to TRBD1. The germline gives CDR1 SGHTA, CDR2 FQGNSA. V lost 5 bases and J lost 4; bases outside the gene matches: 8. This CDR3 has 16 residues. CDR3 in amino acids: CASSPLTGPYNSPLHF. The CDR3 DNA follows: TGTGCCAGCAGCCCGCTGACAGGGCCGTATAATTCACCCCTCCACTTT.

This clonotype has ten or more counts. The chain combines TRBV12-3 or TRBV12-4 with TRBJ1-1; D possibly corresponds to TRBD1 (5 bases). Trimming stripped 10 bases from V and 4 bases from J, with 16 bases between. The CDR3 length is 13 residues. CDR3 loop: CANQGRAGTEAFF. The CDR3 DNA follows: TGTGCCAACCAGGGAAGGGCTGGCACTGAAGCTTTCTTT.

The CDR3 loop reads CASRRGDGPYEQYF. The CDR3 region has the DNA TGTGCCAGCAGGAGGGGGGACGGCCCCTACGAGCAGTACTTC. The chain joins TRBV27 to TRBJ2-7; D may correspond to TRBD1 or TRBD2 (6 bases each). The length of the CDR3 is 14 residues. Germline values: CDR1 MNHEY, CDR2 SMNVEV (reference sequence). V was shortened by 6 bases and J by 2 bases, with 14 bases between the two germline ends.

The CDR3 DNA follows: TGTGCCATCAGTGAGTCGAAAGGGGACGGCTACACCTTC. This codes for CAISESKGDGYTF. This chain uses TRBV10-3 with TRBJ1-2, with D tentatively TRBD1 (5 bases). Trimming pared 0 bases from V and 8 bases from J, leaving 10 bases between. Per the germline V gene, CDR1 is ENHRY and CDR2 is SYGVKD. The CDR3 spans 13 residues.

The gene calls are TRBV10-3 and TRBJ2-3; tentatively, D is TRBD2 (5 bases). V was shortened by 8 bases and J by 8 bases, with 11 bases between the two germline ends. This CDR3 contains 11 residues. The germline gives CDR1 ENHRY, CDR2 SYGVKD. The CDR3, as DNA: TGTGCCATCGGGGAGTGGGTTACGCAGTATTTT. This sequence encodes CAIGEWVTQYF.

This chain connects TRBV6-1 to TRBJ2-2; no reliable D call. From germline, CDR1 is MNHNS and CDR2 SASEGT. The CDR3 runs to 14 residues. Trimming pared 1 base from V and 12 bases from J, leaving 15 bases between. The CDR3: CASSEGSVMGKLFF. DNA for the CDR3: TGTGCCAGCAGTGAAGGATCAGTGATGGGGAAGCTGTTTTTT.

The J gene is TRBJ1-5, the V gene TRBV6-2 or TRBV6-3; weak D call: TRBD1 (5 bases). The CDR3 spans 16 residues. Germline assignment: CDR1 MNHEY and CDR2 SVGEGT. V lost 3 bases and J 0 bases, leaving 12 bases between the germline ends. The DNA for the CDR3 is TGTGCCAGCAGTTATGAGGGGCTCGGTAGCAATCAGCCCCAGCATTTT. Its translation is CASSYEGLGSNQPQHF.

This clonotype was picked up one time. The CDR3 loop is CASTKSAANTEAFF. The CDR3 coding sequence is TGTGCCAGCACCAAATCCGCAGCCAACACTGAAGCTTTCTTT. The chain recombines TRBV9 with TRBJ1-1; D unresolved. V lost 6 bases and J lost 2, with 14 bases in between. From germline, CDR1 is SGDLS and CDR2 YYNGEE. CDR3 size: 14 residues.

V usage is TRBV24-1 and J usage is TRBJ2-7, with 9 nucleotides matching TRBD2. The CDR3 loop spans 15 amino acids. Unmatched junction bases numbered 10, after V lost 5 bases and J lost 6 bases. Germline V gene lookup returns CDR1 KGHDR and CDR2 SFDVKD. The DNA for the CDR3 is TGTGCCACCAGTGCCTCGCGGGGGGGACCCAGCGAGCAGTACTTC. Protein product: CATSASRGGPSEQYF.

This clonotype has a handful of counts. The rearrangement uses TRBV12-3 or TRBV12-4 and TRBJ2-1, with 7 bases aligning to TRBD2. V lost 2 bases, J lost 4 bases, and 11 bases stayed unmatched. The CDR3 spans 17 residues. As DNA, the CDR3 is TGTGCCAGCAGTTTAAGTACGCCTAGCGGATATTACAATGAGCAGTTCTTC. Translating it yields CASSLSTPSGYYNEQFF.

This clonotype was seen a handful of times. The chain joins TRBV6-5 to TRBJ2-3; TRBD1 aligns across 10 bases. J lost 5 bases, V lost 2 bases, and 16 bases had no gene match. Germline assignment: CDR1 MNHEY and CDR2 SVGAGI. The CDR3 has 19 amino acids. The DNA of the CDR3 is TGTGCCAGCAGTTACCCAGATTACTACGACAGGGGGCCTGAAGATACGCAGTATTTT. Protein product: CASSYPDYYDRGPEDTQYF.

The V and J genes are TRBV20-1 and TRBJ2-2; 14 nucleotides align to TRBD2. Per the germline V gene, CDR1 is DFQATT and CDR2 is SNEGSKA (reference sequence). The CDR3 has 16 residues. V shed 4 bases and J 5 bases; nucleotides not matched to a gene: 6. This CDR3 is CSATTSGGARTGELFF. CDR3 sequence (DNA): TGCAGTGCTACGACTAGCGGGGGGGCAAGGACCGGGGAGCTGTTTTTT.

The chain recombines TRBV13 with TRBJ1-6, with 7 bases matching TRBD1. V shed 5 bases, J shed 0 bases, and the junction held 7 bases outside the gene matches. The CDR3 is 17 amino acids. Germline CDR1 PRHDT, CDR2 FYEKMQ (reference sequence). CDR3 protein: CASSEGALSSYNSPLHF. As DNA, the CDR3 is TGTGCCAGCAGCGAGGGGGCCCTGAGCTCCTATAATTCACCCCTCCACTTT.

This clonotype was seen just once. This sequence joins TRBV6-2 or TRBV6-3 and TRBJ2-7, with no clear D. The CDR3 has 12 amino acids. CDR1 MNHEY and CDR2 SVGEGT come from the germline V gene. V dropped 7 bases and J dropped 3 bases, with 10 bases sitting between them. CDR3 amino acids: CASKRTDYEQYF. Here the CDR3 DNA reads TGTGCCAGCAAGAGGACCGACTACGAGCAGTACTTC.

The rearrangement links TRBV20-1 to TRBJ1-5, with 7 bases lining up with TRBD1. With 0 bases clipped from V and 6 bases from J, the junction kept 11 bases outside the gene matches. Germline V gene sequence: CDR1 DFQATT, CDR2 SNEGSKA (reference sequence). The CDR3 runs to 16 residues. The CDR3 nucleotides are TGCAGTGCTAGAGATCTTAGGGGGCTCGTATCTCAGCCCCAGCATTTT. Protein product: CSARDLRGLVSQPQHF.

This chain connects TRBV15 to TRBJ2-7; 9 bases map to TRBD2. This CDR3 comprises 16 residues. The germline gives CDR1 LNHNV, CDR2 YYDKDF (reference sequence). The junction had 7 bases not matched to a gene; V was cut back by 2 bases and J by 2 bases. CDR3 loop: CATSRRSAGGPYEQYF. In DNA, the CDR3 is TGTGCCACCAGCAGAAGAAGTGCGGGAGGGCCCTACGAGCAGTACTTC.

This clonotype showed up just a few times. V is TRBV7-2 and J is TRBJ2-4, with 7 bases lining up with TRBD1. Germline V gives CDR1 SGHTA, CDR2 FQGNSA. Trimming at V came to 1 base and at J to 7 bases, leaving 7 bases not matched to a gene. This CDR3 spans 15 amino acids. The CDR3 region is CASSLVSPQGNIQYF. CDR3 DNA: TGTGCCAGCAGCTTAGTATCCCCACAGGGGAACATTCAGTACTTC.

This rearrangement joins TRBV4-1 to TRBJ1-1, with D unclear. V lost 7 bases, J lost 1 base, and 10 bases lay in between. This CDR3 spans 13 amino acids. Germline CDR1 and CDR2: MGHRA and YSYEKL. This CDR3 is CASKGGANTEAFF. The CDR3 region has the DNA TGCGCCAGCAAGGGCGGCGCGAACACTGAAGCTTTCTTT.